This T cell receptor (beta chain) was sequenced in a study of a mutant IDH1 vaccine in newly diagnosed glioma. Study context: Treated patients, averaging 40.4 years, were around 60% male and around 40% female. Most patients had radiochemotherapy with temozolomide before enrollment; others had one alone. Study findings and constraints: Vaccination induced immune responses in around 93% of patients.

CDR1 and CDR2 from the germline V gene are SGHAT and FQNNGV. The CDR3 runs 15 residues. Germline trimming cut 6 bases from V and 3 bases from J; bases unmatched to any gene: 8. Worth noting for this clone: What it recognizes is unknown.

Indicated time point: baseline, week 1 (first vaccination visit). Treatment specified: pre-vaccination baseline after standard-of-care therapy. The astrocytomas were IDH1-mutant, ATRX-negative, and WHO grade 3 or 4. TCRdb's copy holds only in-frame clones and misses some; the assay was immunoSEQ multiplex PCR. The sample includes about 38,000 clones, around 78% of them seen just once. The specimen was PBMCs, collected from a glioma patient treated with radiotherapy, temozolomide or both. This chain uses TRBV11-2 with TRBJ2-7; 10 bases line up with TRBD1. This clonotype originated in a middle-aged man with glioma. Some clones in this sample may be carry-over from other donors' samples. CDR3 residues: CASSYPGQGIYEQYF. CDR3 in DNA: TGTGCCAGCAGTTACCCGGGACAGGGGATCTACGAGCAGTACTTC.